The 11 T cell receptor beta chains listed next were all sequenced from one sample in a study of human T cells and chemical hapten exposure. TCRdb fed the RACE reads into MiXCR, producing one record per CDR3 protein. The sample carries approximately 80,000 distinct CDR3 sequences, less than 15% recorded once. As for time point: pre-sensitization, week 0. The treatment was: therapeutic diphenylcyclopropenone sensitization with weekly scalp DPC. Here the sequenced sample was whole blood, taken in connection with sensitization to the hapten diphenylcyclopropenone (DPC). All receptors come from a woman aged 50 to 65 with alopecia areata. Some clones in this sample may be carry-over from other donors' samples.

This clonotype showed up just a few times. The rearrangement links TRBV6-2 or TRBV6-3 to TRBJ2-7; TRBD2 aligns across 11 bases. In germline, CDR1 is MNHEY, CDR2 SVGEGT. This CDR3 is 17 amino acids long. The junction had 10 bases not matched to a gene; V was cut back by 6 bases and J by 0 bases. The CDR3 nucleotides read TGTGCCAGCAGCCTAGGACTAGCGGGTGCGAGCTCCTACGAGCAGTACTTC. Amino acid sequence: CASSLGLAGASSYEQYF.

A few counts support this clonotype. This chain joins TRBV6-6 and TRBJ2-1, with a possible D match to TRBD1 (6 bases). Germline V gives CDR1 MNHNY, CDR2 SVGAGI (reference sequence). The CDR3 length is 13 residues. The CDR3 loop reads CATQGFSYNEQFF. DNA of the CDR3: TGTGCTACCCAGGGGTTCTCCTACAATGAGCAGTTCTTC.

This clonotype came up many times. This chain joins TRBV28 and TRBJ2-6, with D maybe TRBD2 (7 bases). CDR1 and CDR2 (germline): MDHEN, SYDVKM. V lost 8 bases to trimming and J lost 0 bases, with 14 bases between them. This CDR3 comprises 16 residues. CDR3 in amino acids: CASVQGGPSGANVLTF. The CDR3 DNA is TGTGCCAGCGTACAGGGAGGGCCCTCTGGGGCCAACGTCCTGACTTTC.

About this clonotype: This sequence may be a read error, since a much larger clone differs from it by one base. V is TRBV7-2 and J is TRBJ2-1, with TRBD2 matching over 7 bases. The germline V gene encodes CDR1 SGHTA and CDR2 FQGNSA. V gave up 5 bases and J gave up 8 bases; unmatched junction bases: 12. CDR3 length equals 15 residues. The CDR3 spells CASSPEGGIRDEQFF. The CDR3 bases are TGTGCCAGCAGCCCCGAGGGAGGGATTAGGGATGAGCAGTTCTTC.

This chain links TRBV10-2 with TRBJ2-7; TRBD1 aligns across 8 bases. From germline, CDR1 is WSHSY and CDR2 SAAADI. The ends lost 6 bases at V and 5 bases at J; junction bases unmatched: 9. This CDR3 has 14 residues. The CDR3 here is CASSLDRVQNEQYF. The CDR3 DNA reads as TGCGCCAGCAGCCTGGACAGGGTTCAGAACGAGCAGTACTTC.

This rearrangement joins TRBV7-8 to TRBJ1-5; a possible D gene is TRBD1 (6 bases). Trimming shortened V by 5 bases and J by 10 bases, and 18 bases separated the two germline ends. This CDR3 has 14 residues. From germline, CDR1 is SGHVS and CDR2 FQNEAQ. Here the CDR3 DNA reads TGTGCCAGCAGCCCCCCCAGGGGCCGCGGCCCCCAGCATTTT. It is translated as CASSPPRGRGPQHF.

The V and J genes are TRBV7-2 and TRBJ1-2; 10 positions agree with TRBD1. The CDR3 contains 17 residues. Per germline, CDR1 SGHTA and CDR2 FQGNSA. V was clipped by 4 bases and J by 2 bases; unmatched bases: 10. CDR3 region: CASSSAVTGGVNYGYTF. CDR3 coding DNA: TGTGCCAGCAGCTCAGCCGTGACAGGGGGCGTGAACTATGGCTACACCTTC. The complete variable domain, with remaining parts taken from reference TRBV7-2 and TRBJ1-2, reads GAGVSQSPSNKVTEKGKDVELRCDPISGHTALYWYRQSLGQGLEFLIYFQGNSAPDKSGLPSDRFSAERTGGSVSTLTIQRTQQEDSAVYLCASSSAVTGGVNYGYTFGSGTRLTVV.

V gene TRBV27 combines with J gene TRBJ2-1; D is unresolved. Trimming cost V 8 bases and J 3 bases, with 17 bases left between them. The CDR3 length is 15 residues. The germline CDR1 and CDR2 sequences are MNHEY and SMNVEV (reference sequence). As DNA, the CDR3 is TGTGCCAGCCGGGTGGGTGTCGGGTTCTACAATGAGCAGTTCTTC. Translated: CASRVGVGFYNEQFF.

The chain couples TRBV4-2 to TRBJ2-5; TRBD2 might be the D (6 bases). Per the germline V gene, CDR1 is LGHNA and CDR2 is YNFKEQ. The CDR3 is 19 residues long. V was shortened by 0 bases and J by 0 bases, with 20 bases between the two germline ends. CDR3 in amino acids: CASSQEVVPSASYQETQYF. DNA for the CDR3: TGTGCCAGCAGCCAAGAAGTCGTCCCTAGCGCCTCCTACCAAGAGACCCAGTACTTC.

The chain links TRBV11-2 to TRBJ2-7; 11 bases agree with TRBD2. The CDR3 spans 16 residues. Germline V gene lookup returns CDR1 SGHAT and CDR2 FQNNGV. Trimming took 5 bases from V and 2 from J; bases not matched to a gene: 8. The CDR3 is CASSAGLADRAYEQYF. For the CDR3, the DNA is TGTGCCAGCAGCGCGGGACTAGCGGACAGGGCCTACGAGCAGTACTTC.

The chain carries TRBV7-2 and TRBJ2-1; D is perhaps TRBD2 (6 bases). Between the trimmed V and J ends, which lost 4 bases and 4 bases, there was a span of 11 bases. CDR3 length: 14 residues. Germline CDR1 and CDR2: SGHTA and FQGNSA. The CDR3 DNA follows: TGTGCCAGCAGCTCACCGGGACTTTACAATGAGCAGTTCTTC. Amino acid sequence: CASSSPGLYNEQFF. Filled out from reference TRBV7-2 and TRBJ2-1, the complete variable domain reads GAGVSQSPSNKVTEKGKDVELRCDPISGHTALYWYRQSLGQGLEFLIYFQGNSAPDKSGLPSDRFSAERTGGSVSTLTIQRTQQEDSAVYLCASSSPGLYNEQFFGPGTRLTVL.